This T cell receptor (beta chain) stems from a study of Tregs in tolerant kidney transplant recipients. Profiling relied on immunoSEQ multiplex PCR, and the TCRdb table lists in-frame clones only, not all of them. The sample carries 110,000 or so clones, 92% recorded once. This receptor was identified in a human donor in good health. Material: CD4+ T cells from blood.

CDR3 nucleotides: TGTGCCAGCAGCTTAGAGGGGACAGGTAGCGGCTACACCTTC. The encoded protein is CASSLEGTGSGYTF. The chain recombines TRBV7-6 with TRBJ1-2; TRBD1 aligns across 8 bases. Germline lookup yields CDR1 SGHVS and CDR2 FNYEAQ. Losses at the gene ends were 1 base for V and 8 bases for J; bases not matched to a gene: 6. The CDR3 runs 14 residues.